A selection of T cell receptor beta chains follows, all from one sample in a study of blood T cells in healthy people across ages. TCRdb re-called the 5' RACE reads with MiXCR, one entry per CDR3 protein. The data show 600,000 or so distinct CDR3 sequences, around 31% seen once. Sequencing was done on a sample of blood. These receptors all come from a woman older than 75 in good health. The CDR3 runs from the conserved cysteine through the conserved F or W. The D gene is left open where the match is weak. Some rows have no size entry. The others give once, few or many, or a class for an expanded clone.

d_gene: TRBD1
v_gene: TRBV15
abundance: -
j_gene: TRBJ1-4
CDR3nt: TGTGCCACCAGCAGAGATGGCAGGACAGGGAAAAATGAAAAACTGTTTTTT
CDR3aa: CATSRDGRTGKNEKLFF

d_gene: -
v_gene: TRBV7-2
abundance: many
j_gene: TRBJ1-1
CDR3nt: TGTGCCAGCAGCTTAGGTTTACAGGGAGGGACTGAAGCTTTCTTT
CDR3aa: CASSLGLQGGTEAFF

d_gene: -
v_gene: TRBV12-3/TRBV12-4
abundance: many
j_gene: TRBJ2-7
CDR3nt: TGTGCCAGCAGTTTAGGTAAAGCAGCCTACGAGCAGTACTTC
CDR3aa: CASSLGKAAYEQYF

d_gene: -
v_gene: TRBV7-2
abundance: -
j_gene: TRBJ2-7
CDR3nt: TGTGCCAGCAGCGCCACCGGGACGGGTACCTACGAGCAGTACTTC
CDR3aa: CASSATGTGTYEQYF

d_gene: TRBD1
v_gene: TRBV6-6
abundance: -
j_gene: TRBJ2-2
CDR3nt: TGTGCCAGCAGTTACCCGGGACAGTCGAACACCGGGGAGCTGTTTTTT
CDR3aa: CASSYPGQSNTGELFF

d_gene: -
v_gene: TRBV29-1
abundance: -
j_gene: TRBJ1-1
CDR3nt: TGCAGCGTGGCGGAGGGGCGAAACACTGAAGCTTTCTTT
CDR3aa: CSVAEGRNTEAFF

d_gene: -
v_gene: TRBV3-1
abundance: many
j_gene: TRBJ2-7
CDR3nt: TGTGCCAGCAGCCACAGATCGACAAACACCTACGAGCAGTACTTC
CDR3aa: CASSHRSTNTYEQYF

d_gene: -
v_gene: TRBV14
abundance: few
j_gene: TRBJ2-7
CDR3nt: TGTGCCAGCAGCTCGGAGTTTACCTACGAGCAGTACTTC
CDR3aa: CASSSEFTYEQYF

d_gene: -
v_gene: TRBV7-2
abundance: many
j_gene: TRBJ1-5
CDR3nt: TGTGCCAGCAGCTCGATCGGGGATCAGCCCCAGCATTTT
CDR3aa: CASSSIGDQPQHF

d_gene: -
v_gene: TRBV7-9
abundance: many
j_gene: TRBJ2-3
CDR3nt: TGTGCCAGCAGCTTGTCGAAATCCGCAGATACGCAGTATTTT
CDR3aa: CASSLSKSADTQYF

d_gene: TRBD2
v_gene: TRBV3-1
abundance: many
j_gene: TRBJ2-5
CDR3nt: TGTGCCAGCAGCCAAGGGGGCGGGGGGGCTCAAGAGACCCAGTACTTC
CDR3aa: CASSQGGGGAQETQYF

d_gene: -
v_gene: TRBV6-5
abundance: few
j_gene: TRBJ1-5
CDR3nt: TGTGCCAGCACTGGCGGTCGGGCTCAGCCCCAGCATTTT
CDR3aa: CASTGGRAQPQHF

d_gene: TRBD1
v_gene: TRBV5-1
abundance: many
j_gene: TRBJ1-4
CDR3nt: TGCGCCAGCAGCCCGACAGGGGAGGATGAAAAACTGTTTTTT
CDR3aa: CASSPTGEDEKLFF

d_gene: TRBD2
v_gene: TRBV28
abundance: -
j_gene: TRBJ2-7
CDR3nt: TGTGCCAGCATCCCCGTTGGGGGGAGGGCCTACGAGCAGTACTTC
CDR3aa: CASIPVGGRAYEQYF

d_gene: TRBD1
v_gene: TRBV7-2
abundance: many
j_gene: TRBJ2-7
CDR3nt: TGTGCCAGCAGCCCGGACAGGGGGCGGCACGAGCAGTACTTC
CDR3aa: CASSPDRGRHEQYF

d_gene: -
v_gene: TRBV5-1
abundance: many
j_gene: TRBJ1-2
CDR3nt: TGCGCCAGCAGGCAAGAGGGGGTACTTGGCTACACCTTC
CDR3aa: CASRQEGVLGYTF

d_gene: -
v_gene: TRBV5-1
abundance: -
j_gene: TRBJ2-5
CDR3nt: TGCGCCAGCAGCTTGGAGGAGGCCCTGTACCAAGAGACCCAGTACTTC
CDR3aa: CASSLEEALYQETQYF

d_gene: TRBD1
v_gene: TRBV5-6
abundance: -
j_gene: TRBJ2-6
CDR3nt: TGTGCCAGCAGCCGGGACAGAATCTCTGGGGCCAACGCCCTGACTTTC
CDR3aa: CASSRDRISGANALTF

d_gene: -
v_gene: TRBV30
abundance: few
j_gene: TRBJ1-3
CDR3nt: TGTGCCTGGGGTTTCTCTGGAAACACCATATATTTT
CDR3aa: CAWGFSGNTIYF

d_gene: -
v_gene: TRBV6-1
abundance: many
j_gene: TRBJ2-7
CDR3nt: TGTGCCAGCAGTGAAGCGTTCGGGTGGACAGTGGGGGAGCAGTACTTC
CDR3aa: CASSEAFGWTVGEQYF

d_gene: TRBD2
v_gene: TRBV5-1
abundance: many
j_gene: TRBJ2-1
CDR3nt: TGCGCCAGCAGGATTAGCGGGGGTGCGTCCTACAATGAGCAGTTCTTC
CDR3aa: CASRISGGASYNEQFF

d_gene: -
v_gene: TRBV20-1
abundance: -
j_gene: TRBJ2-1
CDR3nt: TGCAGTGCTATGGGGCCTAGCGTCTTCAATGAGCAGTTCTTC
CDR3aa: CSAMGPSVFNEQFF

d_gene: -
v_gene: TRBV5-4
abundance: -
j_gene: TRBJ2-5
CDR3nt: TGTGCCAGCAGCTTGCCGTGGAACAATGAGCGGTACTTC
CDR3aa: CASSLPWNNERYF

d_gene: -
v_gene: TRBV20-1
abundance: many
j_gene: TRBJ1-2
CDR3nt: TGCAGTGCTAGAGTTCCACAGGGTGACTATGGCTACACCTTC
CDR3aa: CSARVPQGDYGYTF

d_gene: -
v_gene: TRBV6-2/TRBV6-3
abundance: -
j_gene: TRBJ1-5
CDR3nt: TGTGCCAGCAGACCTAGACAGGTGTATCAGCCCCAGCATTTT
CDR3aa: CASRPRQVYQPQHF

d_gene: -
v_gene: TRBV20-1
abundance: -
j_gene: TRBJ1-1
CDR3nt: TGCAGTGCTGGCACACAGTTGAGCACTGAAGCTTTCTTT
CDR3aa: CSAGTQLSTEAFF

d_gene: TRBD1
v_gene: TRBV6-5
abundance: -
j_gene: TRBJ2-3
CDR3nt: TGTGCCAGCAGCCGGACAGGGCGCCTCACAGATACGCAGTATTTT
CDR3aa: CASSRTGRLTDTQYF

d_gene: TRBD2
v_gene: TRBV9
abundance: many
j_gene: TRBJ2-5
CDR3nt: TGTGCCAGCAGCGTAGGATCTAGCGGGGGGGCCAGAGAGACCCAGTACTTC
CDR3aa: CASSVGSSGGARETQYF

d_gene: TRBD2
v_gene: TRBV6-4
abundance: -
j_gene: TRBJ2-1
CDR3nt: TGTGCCAGCAGTGGGACTAGCGGGGGGGCTGAGCAGTTCTTC
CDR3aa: CASSGTSGGAEQFF

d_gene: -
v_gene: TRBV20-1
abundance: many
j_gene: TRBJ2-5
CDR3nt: TGCAGTGCTAGGTCCCAGGTGGGGGGCCAAGAGACCCAGTACTTC
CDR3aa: CSARSQVGGQETQYF

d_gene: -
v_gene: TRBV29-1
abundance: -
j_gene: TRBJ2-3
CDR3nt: TGCAGCGTTGCTAAGACACCTACTAGCACAGATACGCAGTATTTT
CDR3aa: CSVAKTPTSTDTQYF

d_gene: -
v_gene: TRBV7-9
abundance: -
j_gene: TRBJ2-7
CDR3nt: TGTGCCAGCAGCTTGGGGGACGGCGGTAGTCAGCAGTACTTC
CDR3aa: CASSLGDGGSQQYF

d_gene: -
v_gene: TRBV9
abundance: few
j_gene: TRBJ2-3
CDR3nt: TGTGCCAGCAGCGTCCGAAGTACAGGGCCCGATACGCAGTATTTT
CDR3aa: CASSVRSTGPDTQYF

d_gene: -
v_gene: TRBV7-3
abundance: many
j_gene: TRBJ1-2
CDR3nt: TGTGCCAGCAGCTCCGGACCCATCGGGGACTATGGCTACACCTTC
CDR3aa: CASSSGPIGDYGYTF

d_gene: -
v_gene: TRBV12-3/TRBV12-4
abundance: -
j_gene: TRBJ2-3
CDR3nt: TGTGCCAGCAGACCGGGGGGCACAACTAGCGCAGATACGCAGTATTTT
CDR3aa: CASRPGGTTSADTQYF

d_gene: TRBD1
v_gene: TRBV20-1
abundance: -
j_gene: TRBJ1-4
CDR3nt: TGCAGTGCTAGTGCCCGGACAGGGGGAAATGAAAAACTGTTTTTT
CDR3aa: CSASARTGGNEKLFF

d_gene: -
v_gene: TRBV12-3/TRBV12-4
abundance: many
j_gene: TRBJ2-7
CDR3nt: TGTGCCAGCAGTTTAGCGATCGGGGAGCAGTACTTC
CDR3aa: CASSLAIGEQYF

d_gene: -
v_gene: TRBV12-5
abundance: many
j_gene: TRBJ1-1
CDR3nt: TGTGCTAGTGGTCCGTGGGAGAACACTGAAGCTTTCTTT
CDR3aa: CASGPWENTEAFF

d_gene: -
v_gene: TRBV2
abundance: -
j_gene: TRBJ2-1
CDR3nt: TGTGCCAGCAGCGCTGACAGTCACTCCTACAATGAGCAGTTCTTC
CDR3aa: CASSADSHSYNEQFF

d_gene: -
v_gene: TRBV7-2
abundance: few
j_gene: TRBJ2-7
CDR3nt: TGTGCCGGCAGCTTAGTGGGTCAGCCCTACTACGAGCAGTACTTC
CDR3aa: CAGSLVGQPYYEQYF

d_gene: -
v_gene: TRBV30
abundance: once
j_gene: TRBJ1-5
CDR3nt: TGTGCCTGGAGTTGGGGGACTGGGAGCAATCAGCCCCAGCATTTT
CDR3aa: CAWSWGTGSNQPQHF

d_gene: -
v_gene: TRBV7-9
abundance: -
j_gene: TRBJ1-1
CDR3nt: TGTGCCGGCAGCCTCGACAGTTACCGGAACACTGAAGCTTTCTTT
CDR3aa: CAGSLDSYRNTEAFF

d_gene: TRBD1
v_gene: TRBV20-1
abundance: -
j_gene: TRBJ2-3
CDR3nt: TGCAGTGCTGGACAGGGCAACACCGGGGAGCTGTATTTT
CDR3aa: CSAGQGNTGELYF